These 22 T cell receptor beta chains were all obtained from the same sample, sequenced in a study of T cells after yellow fever vaccination. A single record per CDR3 protein comes from TCRdb applying MiXCR to the 5' RACE reads. The sample lists a few hundred thousand distinct CDR3 sequences, roughly 8.7% seen once, with roughly 17% in the top ten. The sequencing used PBMCs, collected on the day of the first yellow fever vaccination. The receptors were gathered from a man aged 18 to 30 who received the YFV17D yellow fever vaccine.

This chain uses TRBV4-3 with TRBJ1-1; perhaps TRBD1 as D (5 bases). Trimming shortened V by 1 base and J by 2 bases, and 11 bases separated the two germline ends. The CDR3 contains 15 residues. The germline CDR1 and CDR2 sequences are LGHNA and YSLEER. CDR3 sequence: CASSQGQSGNTEAFF. As DNA, the CDR3 is TGCGCCAGCAGCCAAGGACAGTCGGGAAACACTGAAGCTTTCTTT.

On this clonotype itself: A much larger clone lies a single base off, so this may be a read error. The V gene is TRBV18, the J gene TRBJ2-5, with D perhaps given as TRBD1 or TRBD2 (5 bases each). CDR3 length: 13 residues. Germline V gives CDR1 KGHSH, CDR2 LQKENI. CDR3 protein: CASSPSGREAQYF. CDR3 nucleotides: TGTGCCAGCTCACCTTCGGGACGAGAGGCCCAGTACTTC.

The chain recombines TRBV12-3 or TRBV12-4 with TRBJ2-1; D remains ambiguous. The CDR3 consists of 14 residues. V lost 4 bases and J 7 bases, leaving 14 bases between the germline ends. The CDR3 loop is CASSSQARGNEQFF. CDR3 DNA: TGTGCCAGCAGTTCCCAGGCCCGAGGTAATGAGCAGTTCTTC.

This clonotype was detected only a few times. The genes are TRBV11-2 and TRBJ2-1, with TRBD2 matching 7 bases. After removal of 3 bases from V and 2 bases from J, the junction contained 4 bases not matched to a gene. The germline V gene encodes CDR1 SGHAT and CDR2 FQNNGV. This CDR3 region has 15 residues. DNA of the CDR3: TGTGCCAGCAGCTTCCGGAGCGGGGCCTACAATGAGCAGTTCTTC. Protein product: CASSFRSGAYNEQFF.

On this clonotype itself: One end of the junction fails to match germline, which may point to a read error. The J gene is TRBJ1-1, the V gene TRBV7-7, with D unclear. CDR1 is SSHAT, CDR2 FNYEAQ, per germline (reference sequence). The CDR3 length is 13 residues. The CDR3 nucleotides read TGTGCTAGCAGCCAGACCGAGAACACTGAAGCTTTCTTT. Protein product: CASSQTENTEAFF.

This chain uses TRBV19 with TRBJ2-2; D remains ambiguous. Germline V gene sequence: CDR1 LNHDA, CDR2 SQIVND (reference sequence). The CDR3 length is 16 residues. Trimming stripped 7 bases from V and 0 bases from J, with 15 bases between. The CDR3 DNA sequence: TGTGCCAGTACCTGGGTATCGCTCCCGAACACCGGGGAGCTGTTTTTT. Protein: CASTWVSLPNTGELFF.

The chain has TRBV4-3 and TRBJ2-3, with 9 bases that match TRBD2. V was pared by 3 bases and J by 2 bases, with 9 bases of the junction left unmatched. The CDR3 has 17 residues. The germline V gene encodes CDR1 LGHNA and CDR2 YSLEER. The CDR3 DNA reads TGCGCCAGCAGCCAGGCAGTTGCGGGGGGGCCCACAGATACGCAGTATTTT. Translated, it gives CASSQAVAGGPTDTQYF.

This rearrangement joins TRBV4-2 to TRBJ2-5; 7 bases are shared with TRBD2. The trim removed 0 bases at V and 2 bases at J, leaving 6 bases unmatched. The CDR3 runs 16 residues. Germline V gives CDR1 LGHNA, CDR2 YNFKEQ. The CDR3 sequence: CASSQEGGRFQETQYF. DNA of the CDR3: TGTGCCAGCAGCCAAGAGGGGGGGAGGTTTCAAGAGACCCAGTACTTC.

Only a few counts were recorded for this clonotype. The chain is built from TRBV12-3 or TRBV12-4 and TRBJ1-2; the D is unclear. V was shortened by 6 bases and J by 8 bases, with 22 bases between the two germline ends. This CDR3 is built from 15 residues. CDR3 protein: CASSHSRTAGGGYTF. The CDR3 DNA sequence: TGTGCCAGCAGCCACTCCCGGACGGCCGGCGGAGGCTACACCTTC.

There are a few counts of this clonotype. The chain is built from TRBV18 and TRBJ2-2; D gene uncertain. From germline, CDR1 is KGHSH and CDR2 LQKENI. Trimming cost V 3 bases and J 4 bases, with 18 bases left between them. The CDR3 sequence is 17 residues long. The CDR3 sequence is CASSPPSGGSGTGELFF. The CDR3 DNA follows: TGTGCCAGCTCACCTCCTTCGGGCGGCTCCGGCACCGGGGAGCTGTTTTTT.

There are a few counts of this clonotype. The chain uses TRBV18 and TRBJ2-1; 9 bases map to TRBD2. There are 13 residues in the CDR3. In germline, CDR1 is KGHSH, CDR2 LQKENI. Trimming at V came to 2 bases and at J to 16 bases, leaving 9 bases not matched to a gene. CDR3 region: CASSPDSGLAHFF. CDR3 DNA sequence: TGTGCCAGCTCACCAGACTCGGGACTAGCTCATTTCTTC.

In this sample, this clonotype turned up a few times. The V and J genes are TRBV6-1 and TRBJ2-3, with a tentative D call TRBD2 (5 bases). There are 15 residues in the CDR3. The germline V gene encodes CDR1 MNHNS and CDR2 SASEGT. V shed 7 bases and J shed 1 base, with 15 bases lying between them. Written as DNA, the CDR3 is TGTGCCAGCAAAGGGAGCCGTCTGGGCACAGATACGCAGTATTTT. This codes for CASKGSRLGTDTQYF.

This clonotype was found a few times. This rearrangement joins TRBV12-5 to TRBJ2-1, with D perhaps matching TRBD2 (7 bases). The CDR3 is made up of 12 amino acids. Germline CDR1 is LGHNT and CDR2 is FRNRAP. The V end lost 4 bases, the J end lost 9 bases, and 10 bases lay between the germline ends. CDR3 in DNA: TGTGCTAGTGGTTGGGGGGGGGCTGAGCAGTTCTTC. The encoded protein is CASGWGGAEQFF.

This clonotype was recorded a few times. V gene TRBV18 combines with J gene TRBJ2-7, with unresolved D. The CDR3 length is 14 residues. CDR1 KGHSH and CDR2 LQKENI come from the germline V gene. V shed 2 bases and J shed 2 bases, with 10 bases lying between them. The CDR3 DNA sequence: TGTGCCAGCTCACCAGACCAAACAACCTACGAGCAGTACGTC. The encoded protein is CASSPDQTTYEQYV.

The chain joins TRBV10-3 to TRBJ2-1, with 7 bases lining up with TRBD1. Germline trimming cut 6 bases from V and 0 bases from J; bases unmatched to any gene: 2. The CDR3 sequence is 14 residues long. Germline CDR1 ENHRY, CDR2 SYGVKD. CDR3 sequence reads: CAISGDSSYNEQFF. DNA of the CDR3: TGTGCCATCAGCGGGGACAGCTCCTACAATGAGCAGTTCTTC.

This clonotype was picked up many times. This rearrangement joins TRBV7-9 to TRBJ1-6, with a weak D call TRBD1 (5 bases). The V end was cut by 3 bases, the J end by 8 bases, with 5 bases between. Germline V gene sequence: CDR1 SEHNR, CDR2 FQNEAQ (reference sequence). The CDR3 consists of 12 residues. CDR3 DNA: TGTGCCAGCAGCTTGGGGGATTCACCCCTCCACTTT. Translating gives CASSLGDSPLHF.

This clonotype was found many times. V and J are TRBV5-1 and TRBJ2-5; D uncertain. V was pared by 2 bases and J by 1 base, with 9 bases between. Germline V CDR1 and CDR2: SGHRS, YFSETQ. The CDR3 spans 14 residues. Written as DNA, the CDR3 is TGCGCCAGCAGCTTTTTTGGACCCCAAGAGACCCAGTACTTC. It encodes CASSFFGPQETQYF.

This clonotype was counted a few times. The chain couples TRBV7-9 to TRBJ2-1, with D perhaps matching TRBD2 (6 bases). This CDR3 is 12 amino acids long. In germline, CDR1 is SEHNR, CDR2 FQNEAQ (reference sequence). With 4 bases removed from V and 13 bases from J, the gap between germline ends came to 14 bases. The CDR3 DNA reads TGTGCCAGCAGCTGGGCGGGGCCTCAACAGTTCTTC. As protein: CASSWAGPQQFF.

This clonotype was picked up a small number of times. This rearrangement joins TRBV20-1 to TRBJ2-5, with 11 bases lining up with TRBD2. Germline values: CDR1 DFQATT, CDR2 SNEGSKA (reference sequence). The junction had 6 bases not matched to a gene; V was cut back by 4 bases and J by 5 bases. CDR3 length: 14 residues. The CDR3 DNA reads TGCAGTGCTACTCTAGCGGGGGGCCGGGAGACCCAGTACTTC. As protein: CSATLAGGRETQYF.

This clonotype was recorded at least ten times. The chain carries TRBV5-1 and TRBJ1-2; 7 bases agree with TRBD1. From germline, CDR1 is SGHRS and CDR2 YFSETQ. The CDR3 has 15 amino acids. Trimming at V came to 3 bases and at J to 2 bases, leaving 7 bases not matched to a gene. CDR3 nucleotides: TGCGCCAGCAGCTCAACAGGGGAGACAAACTATGGCTACACCTTC. As protein: CASSSTGETNYGYTF.

CDR3 coding DNA: TGTGCCAGCAGTCTAAGACAGGGAGTGCATGAAAAACTGTTTTTT. It yields the protein CASSLRQGVHEKLFF. The rearrangement links TRBV12-3 or TRBV12-4 to TRBJ1-4; 7 bases map to TRBD1. The V and J ends lost 5 bases and 6 bases, in that order; junction bases with no gene match: 9. The CDR3 covers 15 residues.

This clonotype was picked up a small number of times. This chain joins TRBV7-9 and TRBJ1-2, with 8 bases aligning to TRBD1. Germline V gene sequence: CDR1 SEHNR, CDR2 FQNEAQ (reference sequence). The CDR3 sequence is 17 residues long. With 7 bases clipped from V and 3 bases from J, the junction kept 16 bases outside the gene matches. Here the CDR3 reads CASTPPINRGGYYGYTF. CDR3 coding DNA: TGTGCCAGCACCCCCCCGATTAACAGGGGGGGGTACTATGGCTACACCTTC.